These 25 T cell receptor beta chains share one sample of origin, sequenced in a study of radiotherapy plus CTLA-4 blockade in lung cancer. Assay: immunoSEQ multiplex PCR; the TCRdb copy retains only in-frame clones and omits some. In the table there are around 50,000 clones, 75% to 90% of which are singletons. Sequenced material: peripheral blood, taken from a patient treated with radiotherapy plus ipilimumab. These receptors all come from a human donor with non-small cell lung cancer that progressed on radiotherapy plus ipilimumab. Some clones in this sample may be carry-over from other donors' samples.

This chain connects TRBV6-5 to TRBJ1-5, with a possible D match to TRBD1 (5 bases). The CDR3 is made up of 13 amino acids. Trimming took 6 bases from V and 4 from J, leaving 10 bases between them. Germline CDR1 and CDR2: MNHEY and SVGAGI. The CDR3 DNA sequence: TGTGCCAGCAGGCTCGACAGAAATCAGCCCCAGCATTTT. Encoded protein: CASRLDRNQPQHF.

This sequence joins TRBV4-1 and TRBJ2-7; D remains unclear. The V end was cut by 0 bases, the J end by 1 base, with 10 bases between. There are 15 residues in the CDR3. Germline-derived CDR1 and CDR2 are MGHRA and YSYEKL. CDR3 DNA sequence: TGCGCCAGCAGCCAAGATTCATCAGTGTCCTACGAGCAGTACTTC. Translated, it gives CASSQDSSVSYEQYF.

The chain uses TRBV9 and TRBJ1-1, with D possibly being TRBD1 (5 bases). This CDR3 has 14 residues. Looked up from germline, CDR1 is SGDLS and CDR2 is YYNGEE. V lost 2 bases and J lost 1, with 9 bases in between. CDR3 DNA sequence: TGTGCCAGCAGCGTCCAAGGACAGAACACTGAAGCTTTCTTT. It codes for CASSVQGQNTEAFF.

The CDR3 sequence: CASAPGRNEQFF. In DNA, the CDR3 is TGTGCCAGTGCCCCCGGGAGGAATGAGCAGTTCTTC. The chain joins TRBV7-2 to TRBJ2-1; 7 positions agree with TRBD2. V lost 9 bases to trimming and J lost 7 bases; unmatched junction nucleotides: 6. CDR1 is SGHTA and CDR2 is FQGNSA in the germline V gene. The CDR3 runs 12 residues.

The gene calls are TRBV29-1 and TRBJ1-2, with D maybe TRBD1 (6 bases). Germline loops: CDR1 SQVTM, CDR2 ANQGSEA. The CDR3 covers 14 residues. Trimming stripped 5 bases from V and 1 base from J, with 14 bases between. CDR3 bases: TGCAGCGTTCTTGGCAGGGGCCTTAACTATGGCTACACCTTC. Translating gives CSVLGRGLNYGYTF.

This chain connects TRBV7-8 to TRBJ2-1; no reliable D call. Germline-derived CDR1 and CDR2 are SGHVS and FQNEAQ. Deletions cut 8 bases from V and 2 bases from J, with 7 bases between. The CDR3 covers 12 residues. The CDR3 here is CASLTTYNEQFF. The CDR3 DNA reads TGTGCCAGCTTAACTACCTACAATGAGCAGTTCTTC. The full variable domain, rest sourced from reference TRBV7-8 and TRBJ2-1, is GAGVSQSPRYKVAKRGQDVALRCDPISGHVSLFWYQQALGQGPEFLTYFQNEAQLDKSGLPSDRFFAERPEGSVSTLKIQRTQQEDSAVYLCASLTTYNEQFFGPGTRLTVL.

The V gene is TRBV2, the J gene TRBJ1-5; 7 positions match TRBD1. With V trimmed by 8 bases and J by 1 base, 5 bases remained unmatched. The CDR3 is 14 amino acids. From germline, CDR1 is SNHLY and CDR2 FYNNEI. This CDR3 is CASAETGSNQPQHF. CDR3 coding DNA: TGTGCCAGCGCCGAGACAGGGAGCAATCAGCCCCAGCATTTT.

The V gene is TRBV4-2, the J gene TRBJ2-6, with unresolved D. In germline, CDR1 is LGHNA, CDR2 YNFKEQ. V dropped 3 bases and J dropped 1 base, with 4 bases sitting between them. The CDR3 covers 14 residues. CDR3: CASSQSSGANVLTF. The CDR3 coding sequence is TGTGCCAGCAGCCAGTCTTCTGGGGCCAACGTCCTGACTTTC.

This sequence joins TRBV5-1 and TRBJ2-5, with TRBD1 identical over 10 bases. Trimming cost V 3 bases and J 2 bases; bases outside gene matches: 1. Looked up from germline, CDR1 is SGHRS and CDR2 is YFSETQ. The CDR3 covers 14 residues. DNA for the CDR3: TGCGCCAGCAGCTGGGACAGGGGTCAAGAGACCCAGTACTTC. Encoded protein: CASSWDRGQETQYF. Looking up the rest from reference TRBV5-1 and TRBJ2-5 gives the full variable domain: KAGVTQTPRYLIKTRGQQVTLSCSPISGHRSVSWYQQTPGQGLQFLFEYFSETQRNKGNFPGRFSGRQFSNSRSEMNVSTLELGDSALYLCASSWDRGQETQYFGPGTRLLVL.

The V call is TRBV4-1, the J call TRBJ2-1, with 10 nucleotides matching TRBD2. V was pared by 1 base and J by 7 bases, with 4 bases of the junction left unmatched. The CDR3 has 15 amino acids. The V gene's germline CDR1 is MGHRA and CDR2 YSYEKL. Here the CDR3 reads CASSQGLAGANEQFF. The CDR3 region has the DNA TGCGCCAGCAGCCAAGGGCTAGCGGGGGCAAATGAGCAGTTCTTC.

V and J are TRBV5-1 and TRBJ2-2; D gene ambiguous. Trimming left V 2 bases short and J 2 bases short, with 7 bases between. There are 14 residues in the CDR3. Germline V gene sequence: CDR1 SGHRS, CDR2 YFSETQ. The CDR3 DNA sequence: TGCGCCAGCAGCTTAACACGTAACACCGGGGAGCTGTTTTTT. Translating gives CASSLTRNTGELFF. The full variable domain, its missing parts supplied by reference TRBV5-1 and TRBJ2-2, is KAGVTQTPRYLIKTRGQQVTLSCSPISGHRSVSWYQQTPGQGLQFLFEYFSETQRNKGNFPGRFSGRQFSNSRSEMNVSTLELGDSALYLCASSLTRNTGELFFGEGSRLTVL.

V usage is TRBV5-1 and J usage is TRBJ1-3, with a weak D call TRBD1 (6 bases). V gave up 2 bases and J gave up 3 bases, with 12 bases separating them. Germline lookup yields CDR1 SGHRS and CDR2 YFSETQ. The CDR3 runs to 15 residues. The CDR3 sequence: CASSLYYRDGNTIYF. The CDR3 DNA sequence: TGCGCCAGCAGCTTATACTACAGGGATGGAAACACCATATATTTT.

V is TRBV10-1 and J is TRBJ2-7; D is undetermined. V gave up 5 bases and J gave up 4 bases, with 6 bases separating them. CDR3 length: 11 residues. Germline lookup yields CDR1 WNHNN and CDR2 SYGVQD (reference sequence). CDR3 sequence: CASSPGYEQYF. The CDR3 region has the DNA TGCGCCAGCAGTCCCGGGTACGAGCAGTACTTC.

The chain uses TRBV5-1 and TRBJ2-1; 11 positions agree with TRBD2. The CDR3 totals 15 residues. CDR1 is SGHRS and CDR2 is YFSETQ in the germline V gene. Unmatched junction bases numbered 3, after V lost 0 bases and J lost 7 bases. The CDR3 protein is CASSLALAGGNEQFF. The CDR3 DNA reads as TGCGCCAGCAGCTTGGCTCTAGCGGGAGGAAATGAGCAGTTCTTC.

V is TRBV10-3 and J is TRBJ1-4; TRBD1 aligns across 7 bases. Germline values: CDR1 ENHRY, CDR2 SYGVKD. With V trimmed by 11 bases and J by 2 bases, 8 bases remained unmatched. This CDR3 is 14 amino acids long. The CDR3 is CAVAPTGTNEKLFF. The CDR3 DNA follows: TGTGCCGTAGCACCGACAGGGACTAATGAAAAACTGTTTTTT.

The rearrangement links TRBV15 to TRBJ2-2; D may be TRBD2 (6 bases). The germline V gene has CDR1 LNHNV and CDR2 YYDKDF (reference sequence). The CDR3 extends over 16 amino acids. The germline V and J ends were trimmed by 5 bases and 0 bases, with 13 bases remaining between them. Written as DNA, the CDR3 is TGTGCCACCAGCGGAGGGACGGAGGCGAACACCGGGGAGCTGTTTTTT. This translates into CATSGGTEANTGELFF.

This chain joins TRBV13 and TRBJ2-1; D is perhaps TRBD1 (6 bases). Germline V CDR1 and CDR2: PRHDT, FYEKMQ (reference sequence). The CDR3 is 11 residues long. Trimming removed 5 bases at V and 9 bases at J, with 8 bases between. DNA of the CDR3: TGTGCCAGCAGCCCAGGGGTTGAGCAGTTCTTC. It encodes CASSPGVEQFF.

This chain joins TRBV21-1 and TRBJ2-4; the D call TRBD2 from the table was never checked on the DNA. TRBV21-1 is classified as a pseudogene. The CDR3 is made up of 17 amino acids. The chain's CDR3 is CATHPGLAGVTKNIQYF. CDR3 nucleotide sequence: TGTGCCACCCACCCGGGACTAGCGGGAGTGACCAAAAACATTCAGTACTTC.

The chain combines TRBV5-1 with TRBJ1-5, with 7 bases matching TRBD1. This CDR3 comprises 16 residues. With V trimmed by 0 bases and J by 2 bases, 5 bases remained unmatched. Per the germline V gene, CDR1 is SGHRS and CDR2 is YFSETQ. The CDR3 bases are TGCGCCAGCAGCTTGGGCCCCACAGGGGGCAATCAGCCCCAGCATTTT. It codes for CASSLGPTGGNQPQHF.

This rearrangement joins TRBV10-2 to TRBJ2-7; 7 bases match TRBD1. J gave up 0 bases and V 4 bases, and 3 bases lay outside the gene matches. CDR1 WSHSY and CDR2 SAAADI come from the germline V gene. CDR3 size: 14 residues. CDR3 region: CASSVTGSSYEQYF. For the CDR3, the DNA is TGCGCCAGCAGTGTGACAGGGAGCTCCTACGAGCAGTACTTC.

This chain uses TRBV2 with TRBJ2-1; 8 bases agree with TRBD2. V lost 3 bases to trimming and J lost 6 bases; unmatched junction nucleotides: 7. Germline assignment: CDR1 SNHLY and CDR2 FYNNEI. The CDR3 runs to 15 residues. The CDR3 bases are TGTGCCAGCAGTGAGGAGCTAGCGGGTTTCAATGAGCAGTTCTTC. This translates into CASSEELAGFNEQFF.

CDR3 DNA sequence: TGTGCCAGCAAAATCGGGGGGCCCTATGGCTACACCTTC. Translated: CASKIGGPYGYTF. The chain uses TRBV5-4 and TRBJ1-2; D may be TRBD1 (6 bases). Germline V lookup: CDR1 SGHNT, CDR2 YYREEE (reference sequence). This CDR3 contains 13 residues. The germline V and J ends were trimmed by 6 bases and 4 bases, with 13 bases remaining between them. Full variable domain (rest looked up from reference TRBV5-4 and TRBJ1-2): ETGVTQSPTHLIKTRGQQVTLRCSSQSGHNTVSWYQQALGQGPQFIFQYYREEENGRGNFPPRFSGLQFPNYSSELNVNALELDDSALYLCASKIGGPYGYTFGSGTRLTVV.

The rearrangement uses TRBV30 and TRBJ1-2; 7 bases match TRBD1. This CDR3 region has 15 residues. Germline loops: CDR1 GTSNPN, CDR2 SVGIG (reference sequence). V trimming: 0 bases; J trimming: 6 bases; junction bases outside the gene matches: 10. The CDR3 loop reads CAWSVLGGGGDGYTF. CDR3 in DNA: TGTGCCTGGAGTGTACTAGGGGGCGGAGGAGATGGCTACACCTTC.

The J gene is TRBJ2-2, the V gene TRBV19; 9 nucleotides match TRBD2. V gave up 2 bases and J gave up 0 bases; unmatched junction bases: 4. Germline CDR1 LNHDA, CDR2 SQIVND (reference sequence). The CDR3 is 17 residues long. CDR3 residues: CASSIRSGGPNTGELFF. The CDR3 bases are TGTGCCAGTAGTATACGTAGCGGGGGCCCGAACACCGGGGAGCTGTTTTTT.

The V call is TRBV29-1, the J call TRBJ2-3; D unclear. The germline CDR1 and CDR2 sequences are SQVTM and ANQGSEA. CDR3 length: 12 residues. V gave up 2 bases and J gave up 5 bases, with 8 bases separating them. The CDR3 here is CSVERTQDTQYF. The CDR3 DNA follows: TGCAGCGTTGAACGCACTCAAGATACGCAGTATTTT.